This T cell receptor beta chain was observed in a study of T cells in Graves' hyperthyroidism and ophthalmopathy (dated by TCRdb to 2018 to 2020). Broadly, across the study: Peripheral blood samples were taken at initial diagnosis, before any treatment was given. For training and testing, the 100 or so patients in the discovery cohort were randomly divided in a 7:3 ratio. Once sampling was done, hyperthyroidism patients were given methimazole at a starting dose of 30 mg daily, whereas ophthalmopathy patients were given high-dose intravenous methylprednisolone. Prospective prediction of ophthalmopathy was tested in an independent validation cohort of some 19 hyperthyroidism patients and around 16 patients who later progressed to ophthalmopathy. The study also compared thyroid tissue and blood T-cell repertoires from five or six Graves' hyperthyroidism patients. The paper reports TCR Vbeta CDR3 sequencing of approximately 140 peripheral blood samples: some 44 ophthalmopathy, fewer than 85 hyperthyroidism and 17 progressor patients. To identify distinguishing TCR V-J signatures, a discovery cohort of some 99 patients was used, comprising under 45 with Graves' ophthalmopathy and some 57 with stable Graves' hyperthyroidism. Broad study findings and their caveats: During validation, the model predicted progression to ophthalmopathy a median of about 5.9 months ahead of onset, with around 71% sensitivity and 72% to 85% specificity. Ophthalmopathy was separated from stable hyperthyroidism by a 13 V-J signature model, with around 90% sensitivity and just over 81% specificity obtained in cross-validation and 80%/75% obtained in testing. No statistical method was used to set the sample size in advance, and investigators knew the group allocation. Most expanded thyroid clonotypes (frequency above 0.001) were also found in blood, which suggests that blood repertoires may mirror thyroid immune responses.

CDR1 and CDR2 are drawn from the germline V gene: KGHSH, LQKENI. V loses 0 bases at its end and J loses 2 bases; junction bases beyond the gene matches: 4. Measured from the cysteine to the phenylalanine, the CDR3 is 15 residues long. CDR3 DNA is the only sequence kept; it has 45 bases, read in frame from the first base. At least ten counts were recorded for this clonotype. Its antigen is unknown. No base-level quality is on record; no much larger clone is a single base apart. The hyperthyroidism patients were between 18 and 65 years old and newly diagnosed, with a disease duration of less than 2 months. The study excluded patients with uncontrolled infections, other autoimmune diseases, pregnancy or lactation. Clinical symptoms, serum thyroxine and TRAb, thyroid ultrasound, and orbital computed tomography formed the basis for the diagnoses. For progressor patients, blood was drawn at the first diagnosis of hyperthyroidism, before any ophthalmopathy symptoms had appeared. Ficoll-Paque density gradient centrifugation was used to isolate PBMCs from about 9 ml of fresh peripheral blood. Progressor patients were first diagnosed with Graves' hyperthyroidism and then developed ophthalmopathy during follow-up. Total RNA was extracted with Trizol reagent, and quality was checked on an Agilent 2100 Bioanalyzer.

Amplification of TCR beta CDR3 regions was carried out from RNA transcripts. For the first round of RT-PCR on the TCR CDR3, the HTBI primer set was used together with the Qiagen OneStep RT-PCR kit. Libraries were constructed in a second round of multiplex PCR, after which size selection and purification were carried out. Sequencing of the libraries was done on an Illumina HiSeq2000 using paired-end 100 bp reads. The source study handled its data this way. SOAPnuke was used to process the raw data, with reads discarded if the reads contained adapters or uncalled bases, had a mean Phred below 15, or lacked an exact constant-primer or identifier match. High-quality paired reads were merged using COPE v1.2.5, and each unique nucleotide sequence was defined as a clonotype. MiTCR v1.1 was used to align the clonotypes against IMGT TRBV, TRBD and TRBJ reference segments. The analysis was restricted to V-J combinations with a frequency above 0.0001, which together covered 99.2% of the repertoires. The TCS score was defined as F50 (clonal expansion) divided by E x V (chaos), with BLOSUM62-based TCRdist calculated between CDR3 peptides within each V-J. Welch's t-statistics and random forest reduced around 550 V-J features to under 15, which were used in a naive Bayes classifier (R e1071). TCRdb passed the public sequencing reads through fastp at Q25 and MiXCR, retaining productive beta sequences. Entries that share a CDR3 protein sequence are merged under the most common genes and DNA. The V and J calls here are based on TCRdb, not the publication. The sample contains 250,000 to 300,000 distinct CDR3 sequences, nearly 15% of them found a single time. 30% of the sample comes from the top ten.

Sequenced: blood. The chain joins TRBV18 to TRBJ2-7; 7 bases in between match TRBD2. The clonotype originates from a woman aged 45-65 years with Graves' hyperthyroidism that later progressed to Graves' ophthalmopathy. The CDR3 amino acid sequence is: CASSPPTAGPYEQYF. The nucleotide sequence is given as TGTGCCAGCTCACCACCGACAGCGGGGCCCTACGAGCAGTACTTC.